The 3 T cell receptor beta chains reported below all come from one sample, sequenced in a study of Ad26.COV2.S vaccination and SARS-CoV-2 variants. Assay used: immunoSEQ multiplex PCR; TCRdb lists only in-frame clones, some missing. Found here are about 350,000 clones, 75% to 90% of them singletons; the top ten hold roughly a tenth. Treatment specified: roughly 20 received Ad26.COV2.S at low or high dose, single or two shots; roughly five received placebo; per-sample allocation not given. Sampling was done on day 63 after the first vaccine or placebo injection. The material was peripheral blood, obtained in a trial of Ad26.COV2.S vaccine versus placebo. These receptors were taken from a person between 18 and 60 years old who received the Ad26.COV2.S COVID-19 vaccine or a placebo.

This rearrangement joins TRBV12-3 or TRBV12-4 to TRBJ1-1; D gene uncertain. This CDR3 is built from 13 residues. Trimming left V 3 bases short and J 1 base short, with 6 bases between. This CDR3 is CASSFHGNTEAFF. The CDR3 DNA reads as TGTGCCAGCAGTTTTCATGGGAACACTGAAGCTTTCTTT.

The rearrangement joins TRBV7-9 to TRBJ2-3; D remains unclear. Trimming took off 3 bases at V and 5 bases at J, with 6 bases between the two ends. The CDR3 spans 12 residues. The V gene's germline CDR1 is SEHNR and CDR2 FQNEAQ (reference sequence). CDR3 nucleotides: TGTGCCAGCAGCTTGATTCGAGATACGCAGTATTTT. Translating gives CASSLIRDTQYF.

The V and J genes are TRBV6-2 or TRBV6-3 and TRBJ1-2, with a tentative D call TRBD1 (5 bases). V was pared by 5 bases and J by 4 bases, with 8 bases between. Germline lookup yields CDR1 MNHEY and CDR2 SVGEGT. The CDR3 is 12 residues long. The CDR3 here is CASSEGTYGYTF. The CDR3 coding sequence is TGTGCCAGCAGTGAGGGGACCTATGGCTACACCTTC.